These 25 T cell receptor beta chains were sequenced from one sample in a study of shared clonotypes between healthy human individuals. The protocol was immunoSEQ multiplex PCR, while the TCRdb copy is restricted to in-frame clones and leaves out a portion. Of around 690,000 clones in the sample, about 90% were seen once. The sequenced sample consisted of memory CD8+ T cells from PBMCs. The subset here: CD45RO+ cells pooled with CCR7-negative TemRA cells. The receptors were sampled from a man younger than 30 in good health. Some clones in this sample may be carry-over from other donors' samples.

This chain connects TRBV5-1 to TRBJ1-3; TRBD1 is a possible D gene (6 bases). Trimming removed 5 bases at V and 0 bases at J, with 15 bases between. This CDR3 spans 16 amino acids. CDR1 SGHRS and CDR2 YFSETQ come from the germline V gene. Here the CDR3 DNA reads TGCGCCAGCAGACCTTTGGGGGGCGACTCTGGAAACACCATATATTTT. Translating it yields CASRPLGGDSGNTIYF.

The genes are TRBV13 and TRBJ2-5, with D unclear. Germline loops: CDR1 PRHDT, CDR2 FYEKMQ (reference sequence). CDR3 size: 12 residues. Trimming took off 4 bases at V and 4 bases at J, with 7 bases between the two ends. The CDR3 reads CASSSSVETQYF. DNA of the CDR3: TGTGCCAGCAGCTCGTCGGTAGAGACCCAGTACTTC.

The rearrangement links TRBV15 to TRBJ2-7; D might be TRBD2 (6 bases). Per the germline V gene, CDR1 is LNHNV and CDR2 is YYDKDF (reference sequence). V lost 3 bases and J lost 3, with 18 bases in between. The CDR3 runs to 16 residues. CDR3 in amino acids: CATSRASEGILYEQYF. In DNA form, the CDR3 reads TGTGCCACCAGCAGGGCATCGGAGGGGATCCTCTACGAGCAGTACTTC.

Only a few counts were recorded for this clone. V and J are TRBV30 and TRBJ1-1; no clear D gene. This CDR3 comprises 13 residues. Trimming stripped 1 base from V and 1 base from J, with 7 bases between. CDR1 is GTSNPN and CDR2 is SVGIG in the germline V gene (reference sequence). Here the CDR3 reads CAWSGEGNTEAFF. For the CDR3, the DNA is TGTGCCTGGAGTGGGGAGGGGAACACTGAAGCTTTCTTT.

The gene calls are TRBV7-9 and TRBJ1-1; TRBD1 matches at 11 bases. CDR3 length equals 15 residues. The V and J ends lost 5 bases and 4 bases, in that order; junction bases with no gene match: 6. From germline, CDR1 is SEHNR and CDR2 FQNEAQ (reference sequence). CDR3 bases: TGTGCCAGCAGCGACGGGACAGGGGGTATCACTGAAGCTTTCTTT. Protein product: CASSDGTGGITEAFF.

The chain employs TRBV27 and TRBJ2-1; D uncertain. The CDR3 is 14 amino acids. The germline V and J ends were trimmed by 6 bases and 0 bases, with 9 bases remaining between them. CDR1 is MNHEY and CDR2 is SMNVEV in the germline V gene (reference sequence). In DNA, the CDR3 is TGTGCCAGCAGCCCTGCCAGCTCCTACAATGAGCAGTTCTTC. Protein product: CASSPASSYNEQFF.

The rearrangement uses TRBV28 and TRBJ2-1; no clear D. The V gene lost 7 bases and the J gene lost 4 bases, with 8 bases spanning the gap. CDR1 is MDHEN and CDR2 is SYDVKM in the germline V gene. The CDR3 is 12 amino acids. In nucleotides, the CDR3 is TGTGCCAGCAAAGTCGGTTACAATGAGCAGTTCTTC. Protein: CASKVGYNEQFF.

With respect to this clone: Additional DNA sequences in this sample encode the identical CDR3. The gene calls are TRBV7-9 and TRBJ2-3, with D maybe TRBD2 (6 bases). V lost 1 base to trimming and J lost 9 bases, with 11 bases between them. Germline values: CDR1 SEHNR, CDR2 FQNEAQ (reference sequence). CDR3 length equals 13 residues. CDR3: CASSLGRGDTQYF. CDR3 bases: TGTGCCAGCAGCTTAGGGAGGGGTGACACGCAGTATTTT.

The chain uses TRBV4-1 and TRBJ2-5; possible D gene TRBD1, 6 bases. Trimming cost V 2 bases and J 5 bases, with 12 bases left between them. The CDR3 is 14 amino acids. Germline values: CDR1 MGHRA, CDR2 YSYEKL. Written as DNA, the CDR3 is TGCGCCAGCAGCCAAACAGGGTTCGGGGAGACCCAGTACTTC. Translating gives CASSQTGFGETQYF.

This clone was found a few times. This rearrangement joins TRBV7-3 to TRBJ1-2; D might be TRBD1 (6 bases). The CDR3 extends over 14 amino acids. Germline CDR1 and CDR2: SGHTA and FQGTGA. The V end lost 5 bases, the J end lost 4 bases, and 14 bases lay between the germline ends. CDR3 in DNA: TGTGCCAGCAGCCCACTAGGGGGGTTCTATGGCTACACCTTC. Encoded protein: CASSPLGGFYGYTF.

The chain employs TRBV7-9 and TRBJ2-1; D unclear. The CDR3 has 13 amino acids. Germline CDR1 and CDR2: SEHNR and FQNEAQ (reference sequence). V was trimmed by 11 bases and J by 4 bases, leaving 15 bases between them. The CDR3 DNA reads as TGTGCCGGCCAAGAAAGCGAATACAATGAGCAGTTCTTC. This translates into CAGQESEYNEQFF.

In DNA, the CDR3 is TGTGCCAGCAGTTATGAGACAGATACGCAGTATTTT. Its translation: CASSYETDTQYF. The V and J genes are TRBV6-6 and TRBJ2-3; no clear D. The CDR3 extends over 12 amino acids. V lost 3 bases and J 3 bases, leaving 4 bases between the germline ends. CDR1 is MNHNY and CDR2 is SVGAGI in the germline V gene (reference sequence).

V usage is TRBV5-1 and J usage is TRBJ1-5; D unclear. Germline values: CDR1 SGHRS, CDR2 YFSETQ. Trimming took off 4 bases at V and 6 bases at J, with 14 bases between the two ends. The CDR3 runs 14 residues. The CDR3 loop reads CASSLLPVTQPQHF. The CDR3 region has the DNA TGCGCCAGCAGCCTCCTCCCAGTAACTCAGCCCCAGCATTTT.

The chain uses TRBV27 and TRBJ1-5; D remains ambiguous. Germline V CDR1 and CDR2: MNHEY, SMNVEV (reference sequence). The CDR3 has 14 amino acids. Trimming cost V 1 base and J 5 bases, with 9 bases left between them. This chain's CDR3 is CASSLWVGDQPQHF. For the CDR3, the DNA is TGTGCCAGCAGTTTATGGGTCGGGGATCAGCCCCAGCATTTT.

The V gene is TRBV7-9, the J gene TRBJ2-7; D remains unclear. The CDR3 runs 15 residues. The germline V gene encodes CDR1 SEHNR and CDR2 FQNEAQ (reference sequence). Trimming pared 1 base from V and 2 bases from J, leaving 12 bases between. The chain's CDR3 is CASSLGMQDPYEQYF. CDR3 DNA sequence: TGTGCCAGCAGCTTAGGTATGCAGGACCCCTACGAGCAGTACTTC.

This rearrangement joins TRBV9 to TRBJ2-7; D call uncertain. V lost 1 base and J lost 2, with 16 bases in between. The CDR3 consists of 16 residues. Germline V gene data show CDR1 as SGDLS and CDR2 as YYNGEE. The CDR3 loop is CASSVSAVTLPYEQYF. The CDR3 nucleotides are TGTGCCAGCAGCGTAAGTGCCGTTACCCTGCCCTACGAGCAGTACTTC.

The gene calls are TRBV9 and TRBJ2-1; TRBD2 aligns across 7 bases. This CDR3 has 16 residues. Unmatched junction bases numbered 12, after V lost 4 bases and J lost 5 bases. Germline V lookup: CDR1 SGDLS, CDR2 YYNGEE. The CDR3 loop reads CASSTGGGSGNNEQFF. The CDR3 region has the DNA TGTGCCAGCAGCACCGGCGGGGGTAGCGGTAACAATGAGCAGTTCTTC.

The chain carries TRBV7-9 and TRBJ1-1; D ambiguous. From germline, CDR1 is SEHNR and CDR2 FQNEAQ (reference sequence). V lost 5 bases and J 1 base, leaving 17 bases between the germline ends. The CDR3 extends over 16 amino acids. The CDR3 DNA follows: TGTGCCAGCAGCCGGCCCGAACTGGAGCCGAACACTGAAGCTTTCTTT. Protein product: CASSRPELEPNTEAFF.

The CDR3 coding sequence is TGTGCCAGCAGCTTAGTGGGACAGCATTATGGCTACACCTTC. This translates into CASSLVGQHYGYTF. The chain couples TRBV7-9 to TRBJ1-2, with 7 positions matching TRBD1. The V and J ends lost 1 base and 5 bases, in that order; junction bases with no gene match: 4. Germline CDR1 SEHNR, CDR2 FQNEAQ (reference sequence). The CDR3 runs 14 residues.

This sequence joins TRBV7-9 and TRBJ2-2, with 9 bases that match TRBD2. V dropped 1 base and J dropped 3; count of bases not matched to a gene: 3. Germline CDR1 reads SEHNR; CDR2 reads FQNEAQ (reference sequence). The length of the CDR3 is 16 residues. The CDR3 loop is CASSLGGRADTGELFF. The CDR3 DNA is TGTGCCAGCAGCTTAGGCGGGAGGGCCGACACCGGGGAGCTGTTTTTT. The whole variable domain, filled in from reference TRBV7-9 and TRBJ2-2, reads DTGVSQNPRHKITKRGQNVTFRCDPISEHNRLYWYRQTLGQGPEFLTYFQNEAQLEKSRLLSDRFSAERPKGSFSTLEIQRTEQGDSAMYLCASSLGGRADTGELFFGEGSRLTVL.

The V gene is TRBV5-6, the J gene TRBJ1-1; D gene unclear. V was cut by 1 base and J by 4 bases, with 5 bases left in between. Per germline, CDR1 SGHDT and CDR2 YYEEEE. The CDR3 loop spans 12 amino acids. CDR3 DNA sequence: TGTGCCAGCAGCTTGCGGTTCACTGAAGCTTTCTTT. Translation gives CASSLRFTEAFF. The full variable domain, in which reference TRBV5-6 and TRBJ1-1 provide the parts outside the CDR3, is DAGVTQSPTHLIKTRGQQVTLRCSPKSGHDTVSWYQQALGQGPQFIFQYYEEEERQRGNFPDRFSGHQFPNYSSELNVNALLLGDSALYLCASSLRFTEAFFGQGTRLTVV.

V usage is TRBV4-3 and J usage is TRBJ1-5; possibly TRBD1 for D (5 bases). The CDR3 totals 17 residues. CDR1 is LGHNA, CDR2 YSLEER, per germline. V lost 7 bases, J lost 5 bases, and 24 bases lay in between. This chain's CDR3 is CASIPGLGLKYYQPQHF. For the CDR3, the DNA is TGCGCCAGCATTCCAGGGCTGGGGCTCAAGTATTATCAGCCCCAGCATTTT.

V is TRBV10-3 and J is TRBJ1-1; 7 nucleotides align to TRBD1. With 3 bases clipped from V and 2 bases from J, the junction kept 6 bases outside the gene matches. The V gene's germline CDR1 is ENHRY and CDR2 SYGVKD. The CDR3 has 15 amino acids. The CDR3 DNA reads as TGTGCCATCAGTGAAATCGACAGGGAAAACACTGAAGCTTTCTTT. Its protein product is CAISEIDRENTEAFF.

The chain uses TRBV7-9 and TRBJ2-1; D perhaps matches TRBD2 (5 bases). The germline gives CDR1 SEHNR, CDR2 FQNEAQ (reference sequence). V was shortened by 2 bases and J by 4 bases, with 15 bases between the two germline ends. The CDR3 consists of 16 residues. The CDR3 nucleotides are TGTGCCAGCAGCTTATCGCCCCGCGGGCTTTACAATGAGCAGTTCTTC. This encodes CASSLSPRGLYNEQFF.

The chain has TRBV2 and TRBJ2-1; no reliable D call. This CDR3 spans 13 amino acids. The germline CDR1 and CDR2 sequences are SNHLY and FYNNEI. Trimming stripped 6 bases from V and 8 bases from J, with 14 bases between. CDR3 bases: TGTGCCAGCAGCGACGTGTTGGATTATGAGCAGTTCTTC. Encoded protein: CASSDVLDYEQFF.